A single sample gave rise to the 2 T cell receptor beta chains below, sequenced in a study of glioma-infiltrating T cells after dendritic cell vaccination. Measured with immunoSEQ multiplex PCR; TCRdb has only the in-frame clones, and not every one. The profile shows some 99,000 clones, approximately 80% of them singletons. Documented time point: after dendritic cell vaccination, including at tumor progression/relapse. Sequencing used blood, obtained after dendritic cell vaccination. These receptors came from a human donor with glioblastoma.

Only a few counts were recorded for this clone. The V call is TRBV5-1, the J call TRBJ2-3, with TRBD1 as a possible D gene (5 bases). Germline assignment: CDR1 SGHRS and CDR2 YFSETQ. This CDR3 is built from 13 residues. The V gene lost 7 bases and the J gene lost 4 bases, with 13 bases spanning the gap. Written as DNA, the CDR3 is TGCGCCAGCGGACGATCAGGGCCAGATACGCAGTATTTT. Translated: CASGRSGPDTQYF.

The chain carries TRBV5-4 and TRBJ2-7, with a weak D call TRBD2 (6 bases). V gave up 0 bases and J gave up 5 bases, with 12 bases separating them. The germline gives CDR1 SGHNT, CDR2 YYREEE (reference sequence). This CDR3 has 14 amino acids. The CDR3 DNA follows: TGTGCCAGCAGCTTGGGGGGGGAGCTGGACGAGCAGTACTTC. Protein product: CASSLGGELDEQYF.